This section outlines one T cell receptor beta chain sequence together with its context. Produced via immunoSEQ multiplex PCR; TCRdb's table is partial and in-frame only. The sample holds tens of thousands of clones, over 90% seen once. Germline lookup yields CDR1 SNHLY and CDR2 FYNNEI. Losses at the gene ends were 6 bases for V and 3 bases for J; bases not matched to a gene: 3. The CDR3 contains 13 residues. This sample was taken from a study of technical replicates of blood from a few donors. The sequencing sample was made of T cells isolated from PBMCs. The receptor was derived from a human donor in good health. This chain links TRBV2 with TRBJ2-3, with TRBD2 matching over 7 bases. The CDR3 protein is CASRGAGTDTQYF. The DNA for the CDR3 is TGTGCCAGCAGGGGAGCGGGAACAGATACGCAGTATTTT. The whole variable domain, remainder taken from reference TRBV2 and TRBJ2-3, is EPEVTQTPSHQVTQMGQEVILRCVPISNHLYFYWYRQILGQKVEFLVSFYNNEISEKSEIFDDQFSVERPDGSNFTLKIRSTKLEDSAMYFCASRGAGTDTQYFGPGTRLTVL.